The next 3 T cell receptor beta chains were all read from a single sample in a study of T cell therapy after organ transplantation. Time point specified: 4-8 weeks after completion of therapy. Repertoires were generated with immunoSEQ multiplex PCR, while TCRdb's copy carries only in-frame clones and drops some. The data show around 5,000 clones, 65% to 80% seen once. Antigens of these TCRs are unknown. The sequencing used CD8+ T cells from blood, collected after autologous CMV-specific T cell therapy. The receptors derive from a human patient who had received a solid organ transplant and had CMV disease. Some of the T cells might come from the graft donor.

The V and J genes are TRBV6-5 and TRBJ2-7, with a weak D call TRBD1 (5 bases). Germline V gene lookup returns CDR1 MNHEY and CDR2 SVGAGI. The CDR3 is made up of 15 amino acids. Trimming took 0 bases from V and 5 from J, leaving 14 bases between them. The CDR3 here is CASSYSGQGADEQYF. In DNA form, the CDR3 reads TGTGCCAGCAGTTACTCGGGGCAGGGTGCCGACGAGCAGTACTTC.

In its sample, this clone is large (0.1 to 1%). The rearrangement joins TRBV10-3 to TRBJ1-5, with TRBD1 matching over 8 bases. V shed 1 base and J 0 bases; nucleotides not matched to a gene: 5. The germline V gene encodes CDR1 ENHRY and CDR2 SYGVKD. The CDR3 totals 17 residues. For the CDR3, the DNA is TGTGCCATCAGTGAGTTGGACAGGGCGTATAGCAATCAGCCCCAGCATTTT. This codes for CAISELDRAYSNQPQHF.

The chain combines TRBV6-1 with TRBJ2-7, with 16 bases that match TRBD2. V lost 2 bases to trimming and J lost 1 base; unmatched junction nucleotides: 2. Germline CDR1 and CDR2: MNHNS and SASEGT. This CDR3 is built from 17 residues. The CDR3 spells CASSEMGLAGGSYEQYF. The DNA for the CDR3 is TGTGCCAGCAGTGAAATGGGACTAGCGGGAGGGTCCTACGAGCAGTACTTC.